A selection of T cell receptor beta chains follows, all from one sample in a study of T cell responses to AZD1222 COVID-19 vaccine. Produced via immunoSEQ multiplex PCR; TCRdb's table is partial and in-frame only. The sample lists roughly 110,000 clones, 80% to 90% occurring once. This specimen consisted of peripheral blood, obtained on day 0 of AZD1222 vaccination. All receptors derive from an adult in good health. Each CDR3 is given with its conserved first and last residue.

v_call: TRBV18; j_call: TRBJ1-1; cdr3_length: 17; cdr3_aa: CASSLLSERTGATEAFF
v_call: TRBV29-1; j_call: TRBJ2-3; cdr3_length: 13; cdr3_aa: CSADWGSTDTQYF
v_call: TRBV3-1/TRBV3-2; j_call: TRBJ2-1; cdr3_length: 14; cdr3_aa: CASRPGLSPNEQFF
v_call: TRBV5-1; j_call: TRBJ1-2; cdr3_length: 13; cdr3_aa: CASSPGTFYGYTF
v_call: TRBV11-3; j_call: TRBJ2-1; cdr3_length: 16; cdr3_aa: CASRKNAGTGVNEQFF
v_call: TRBV6-5; j_call: TRBJ1-2; cdr3_length: 12; cdr3_aa: CASRSTDYGYTF
v_call: TRBV7-2; j_call: TRBJ2-1; cdr3_length: 12; cdr3_aa: CASSLERYEQFF
v_call: TRBV12-5; j_call: TRBJ1-1; cdr3_length: 12; cdr3_aa: CASRRRNTEAFF
v_call: TRBV30; j_call: TRBJ1-5; cdr3_length: 14; cdr3_aa: CAWTQGRGNQPQHF
v_call: TRBV7-9; j_call: TRBJ1-1; cdr3_length: 15; cdr3_aa: CASSLSGTMNTEAFF
v_call: TRBV7-3; j_call: TRBJ2-5; cdr3_length: 14; cdr3_aa: CASSRGDRKETQYF
v_call: TRBV6-1; j_call: TRBJ1-5; cdr3_length: 16; cdr3_aa: CASSVVWGQGHQPQHF
v_call: TRBV5-1; j_call: TRBJ1-1; cdr3_length: 14; cdr3_aa: CASSRNRDGTEAFF
v_call: TRBV21-1; j_call: TRBJ1-3; cdr3_length: 15; cdr3_aa: CASTIEGEAGNTIYF
v_call: TRBV19; j_call: TRBJ1-4; cdr3_length: 13; cdr3_aa: CASGRGRSEKLFF
v_call: TRBV15; j_call: TRBJ1-2; cdr3_length: 15; cdr3_aa: CATSSDRGSNYGYTF
v_call: TRBV15; j_call: TRBJ2-1; cdr3_length: 16; cdr3_aa: CATSRDPPSGRDEQFF
v_call: TRBV3-1/TRBV3-2; j_call: TRBJ1-2; cdr3_length: 13; cdr3_aa: CASSQRQGSGYTF
v_call: TRBV28; j_call: TRBJ2-2; cdr3_length: 12; cdr3_aa: CASISPHGELFF
v_call: TRBV7-9; j_call: TRBJ1-1; cdr3_length: 13; cdr3_aa: CASSPRGETEAFF
v_call: TRBV6-2/TRBV6-3; j_call: TRBJ1-1; cdr3_length: 14; cdr3_aa: CASSYQGLNTEAFF
v_call: TRBV7-6; j_call: TRBJ2-3; cdr3_length: 16; cdr3_aa: CASSPRTSGITDTQYF
v_call: TRBV6-1; j_call: TRBJ1-1; cdr3_length: 13; cdr3_aa: CASSEPGSTEAFF
v_call: TRBV7-8; j_call: TRBJ2-1; cdr3_length: 16; cdr3_aa: CASSPYQRESYNEQFF
v_call: TRBV14; j_call: TRBJ2-7; cdr3_length: 14; cdr3_aa: CASSQLTRSYEQYF
v_call: TRBV6-5; j_call: TRBJ2-7; cdr3_length: 12; cdr3_aa: CASTGGRYEQYF
v_call: TRBV7-2; j_call: TRBJ1-2; cdr3_length: 13; cdr3_aa: CASSLTTNYGYTF
v_call: TRBV5-1; j_call: TRBJ2-2; cdr3_length: 14; cdr3_aa: CASSPPDWSGELFF
v_call: TRBV6-5; j_call: TRBJ2-7; cdr3_length: 15; cdr3_aa: CASSYSTGQNYEQYF
v_call: TRBV27; j_call: TRBJ2-1; cdr3_length: 17; cdr3_aa: CASSSPRDYLSYNEQFF
v_call: TRBV7-9; j_call: TRBJ1-6; cdr3_length: 14; cdr3_aa: CASSNDKTRSPLHF
v_call: TRBV7-2; j_call: TRBJ1-3; cdr3_length: 14; cdr3_aa: CASGDRGRGNTIYF
v_call: TRBV5-4; j_call: TRBJ2-2; cdr3_length: 15; cdr3_aa: CASSETGGVPGELFF